A single sample gave rise to the 29 T cell receptor beta chains below, sequenced in a study of blood T cell repertoires in COVID-19. Sequenced by immunoSEQ multiplex PCR; TCRdb stores in-frame clones only, minus some. The repertoire has fewer than 350,000 clones, around nine tenths of them found once; the top ten carry approximately 6.8%. Sequenced input: peripheral blood. The receptors shown here come from a woman in her 30s with COVID-19, enrolled during active disease.

The CDR3 DNA follows: TGTGCCAGCAGCCAAGGATCCCGGGGCTCTGGAAACACCATATATTTT. It translates to CASSQGSRGSGNTIYF. The rearrangement joins TRBV3-1 (or the pseudogene TRBV3-2) to TRBJ1-3, with D uncertain. Germline CDR1 LGHDT, CDR2 YNNKEL (reference sequence). V was shortened by 1 base and J by 0 bases, with 10 bases between the two germline ends. CDR3 length: 16 residues.

V is TRBV28 and J is TRBJ2-3, with 12 bases aligning to TRBD2. Per germline, CDR1 MDHEN and CDR2 SYDVKM. V dropped 0 bases and J dropped 0; count of bases not matched to a gene: 4. The CDR3 is made up of 18 amino acids. The CDR3, as DNA: TGTGCCAGCAGTTTATGGACCGGGACTAGCGGGAGCACAGATACGCAGTATTTT. Protein: CASSLWTGTSGSTDTQYF.

The CDR3 loop reads CASSPEGSGTLYEQYF. CDR3 nucleotides: TGTGCCAGCAGCCCCGAGGGGAGCGGGACACTCTACGAGCAGTACTTC. This chain connects TRBV4-2 to TRBJ2-7; maybe TRBD2 (7 bases). V shed 4 bases and J shed 3 bases, with 19 bases lying between them. The CDR3 covers 16 residues. Germline-derived CDR1 and CDR2 are LGHNA and YNFKEQ.

The chain uses TRBV9 and TRBJ1-3; D is unclear. Trimming pared 4 bases from V and 0 bases from J, leaving 8 bases between. CDR1 and CDR2 from the germline V gene are SGDLS and YYNGEE. This CDR3 is built from 14 residues. The CDR3: CASSSAGSGNTIYF. The CDR3 nucleotides are TGTGCCAGCAGCTCAGCAGGCTCTGGAAACACCATATATTTT.

The chain has TRBV19 and TRBJ1-1; perhaps TRBD1 as D (6 bases). Germline V gives CDR1 LNHDA, CDR2 SQIVND (reference sequence). Trimming removed 4 bases from V and 1 base from J, with 7 bases in between. The CDR3 has 13 amino acids. DNA of the CDR3: TGTGCCAGTAGTAGACAGGCGAACACTGAAGCTTTCTTT. Residues: CASSRQANTEAFF.

V and J are TRBV11-2 and TRBJ2-7, with unresolved D. The CDR3 totals 10 residues. Germline V gene data show CDR1 as SGHAT and CDR2 as FQNNGV. V was cut by 4 bases and J by 7 bases, with 5 bases left in between. DNA of the CDR3: TGTGCCAGCAGCTCCAGGGAGCAGTACTTC. It translates to CASSSREQYF.

The chain is built from TRBV5-4 and TRBJ1-2, with a weak D call TRBD1 (5 bases). Deletions cut 4 bases from V and 4 bases from J, with 14 bases between. This CDR3 has 14 residues. The germline V gene encodes CDR1 SGHNT and CDR2 YYREEE (reference sequence). CDR3 DNA sequence: TGTGCCAGCAGCGTGCTCCAGGGCAGCTATGGCTACACCTTC. This translates into CASSVLQGSYGYTF.

This clone appeared a single time. The V gene is TRBV18, the J gene TRBJ1-1; D gene unclear. Looked up from germline, CDR1 is KGHSH and CDR2 is LQKENI. The CDR3 runs 15 residues. Between the trimmed V and J ends, which lost 6 bases and 0 bases, there was a span of 14 bases. CDR3 in amino acids: CASSPEGGLNTEAFF. CDR3 sequence (DNA): TGTGCCAGCTCCCCCGAGGGCGGACTGAACACTGAAGCTTTCTTT. Full variable domain (rest looked up from reference TRBV18 and TRBJ1-1): NAGVMQNPRHLVRRRGQEARLRCSPMKGHSHVYWYRQLPEEGLKFMVYLQKENIIDESGMPKERFSAEFPKEGPSILRIQQVVRGDSAAYFCASSPEGGLNTEAFFGQGTRLTVV.

This chain connects TRBV24-1 to TRBJ2-1, with 10 bases aligning to TRBD2. CDR1 KGHDR and CDR2 SFDVKD come from the germline V gene. The length of the CDR3 is 14 residues. The V and J ends lost 9 bases and 6 bases, in that order; junction bases with no gene match: 7. Here the CDR3 reads CATGAGLATNEQFF. The CDR3 DNA reads as TGTGCCACCGGCGCGGGACTAGCGACCAATGAGCAGTTCTTC.

V gene TRBV7-8 combines with J gene TRBJ2-5; no clear D gene. CDR1 is SGHVS, CDR2 FQNEAQ, per germline. Between the trimmed V and J ends, which lost 5 bases and 2 bases, there was a span of 6 bases. This CDR3 has 12 residues. The CDR3 region has the DNA TGTGCCAGCAGCATCCTACAAGAGACCCAGTACTTC. The encoded protein is CASSILQETQYF.

The V call is TRBV28, the J call TRBJ1-1, with D perhaps matching TRBD1 (5 bases). Germline V gene sequence: CDR1 MDHEN, CDR2 SYDVKM. Deletions cut 4 bases from V and 1 base from J, with 13 bases between. CDR3 size: 15 residues. The CDR3 nucleotides read TGTGCCAGCAGTTCCCCGGGGGGAGCGAACACTGAAGCTTTCTTT. Protein: CASSSPGGANTEAFF.

This clone was counted once. The same CDR3 also results from other DNA sequences found in this sample. Here the CDR3 reads CASSAGTSGRYNEQFF. The CDR3 nucleotides are TGTGCCAGCAGCGCCGGGACTAGCGGACGCTACAATGAGCAGTTCTTC. This chain connects TRBV9 to TRBJ2-1; TRBD2 agrees at 11 bases. Looked up from germline, CDR1 is SGDLS and CDR2 is YYNGEE. The J segment lost 3 bases and the V segment lost 3 bases, leaving 5 bases of the junction unmatched. The CDR3 runs to 16 residues.

The chain links TRBV4-2 to TRBJ2-4, with 16 nucleotides matching TRBD2. J was trimmed by 1 base and V by 2 bases; bases with no gene match: 11. The length of the CDR3 is 21 residues. The V gene's germline CDR1 is LGHNA and CDR2 YNFKEQ. CDR3 in amino acids: CASSQPEYPGLAGGAKNIQYF. The CDR3 DNA is TGTGCCAGCAGCCAACCCGAGTATCCGGGACTAGCGGGAGGGGCCAAAAACATTCAGTACTTC.

This chain joins TRBV28 and TRBJ2-3; D might be TRBD2 (6 bases). The ends were cut back, 5 bases at V and 0 bases at J, with 21 bases in the middle. Germline V gene data show CDR1 as MDHEN and CDR2 as SYDVKM. The CDR3 spans 18 residues. DNA of the CDR3: TGTGCCAGCAGTCAACTTCCGCCGGGGACTTCTAGCACAGATACGCAGTATTTT. Encoded protein: CASSQLPPGTSSTDTQYF.

This chain uses TRBV7-9 with TRBJ1-4, with a tentative D call TRBD1 (6 bases). Germline V gene lookup returns CDR1 SEHNR and CDR2 FQNEAQ (reference sequence). The germline V and J ends were trimmed by 7 bases and 7 bases, with 13 bases remaining between them. The CDR3 loop spans 13 amino acids. CDR3 amino acids: CASNGQGREKLFF. In DNA form, the CDR3 reads TGTGCCAGCAATGGGCAGGGGCGTGAAAAACTGTTTTTT.

This chain links TRBV4-1 with TRBJ2-1; TRBD1 aligns across 11 bases. The CDR3 runs to 15 residues. From germline, CDR1 is MGHRA and CDR2 YSYEKL. V gave up 3 bases and J gave up 6 bases; unmatched junction bases: 4. The CDR3 nucleotides read TGCGCCAGCAGCCACGGACAGGGGGCGGTCAATGAGCAGTTCTTC. Amino acids: CASSHGQGAVNEQFF.

This clone showed up just once. This chain connects TRBV28 to TRBJ1-1, with 8 bases matching TRBD1. CDR3 size: 14 residues. Germline loops: CDR1 MDHEN, CDR2 SYDVKM. Germline trimming cut 5 bases from V and 6 bases from J; bases unmatched to any gene: 8. The CDR3 coding sequence is TGTGCCAGCAGTCCCGGGACAGGTTTCTCTGAAGCTTTCTTT. This translates into CASSPGTGFSEAFF.

Worth noting for this clone: Relative to the germline gene, one junction end is altered; a read error may explain this. The V call is TRBV7-7, the J call TRBJ2-1; D is unclear. This CDR3 has 12 amino acids. Germline CDR1 SSHAT, CDR2 FNYEAQ (reference sequence). CDR3 region: CASSPESYRQFF. CDR3 nucleotides: TGTGCTAGCAGCCCGGAGTCCTATAGACAGTTCTTC. Variable domain in full (rest from reference TRBV7-7 and TRBJ2-1): GAGVSQSPRYKVTKRGQDVTLRCDPISSHATLYWYQQALGQGPEFLTYFNYEAQPDKSGLPSDRFSAERPEGSISTLTIQRTEQRDSAMYRCASSPESYRQFFGPGTRLTVL.

V gene TRBV6-5 combines with J gene TRBJ1-2, with a possible D match to TRBD1 (5 bases). This CDR3 contains 13 residues. V was cut by 4 bases and J by 4 bases, with 10 bases left in between. Germline values: CDR1 MNHEY, CDR2 SVGAGI. The CDR3 coding sequence is TGTGCCAGCAGTTCCTACAGGTCCTATGGCTACACCTTC. It codes for CASSSYRSYGYTF.

This sequence joins TRBV5-6 and TRBJ2-5; TRBD2 matches at 7 bases. The CDR3 is made up of 14 amino acids. The junction had 6 bases not matched to a gene; V was cut back by 4 bases and J by 3 bases. Germline assignment: CDR1 SGHDT and CDR2 YYEEEE. The CDR3, as DNA: TGTGCCAGCAGCCTTTCTGGGAGGGAAGAGACCCAGTACTTC. Translated, it gives CASSLSGREETQYF.

V usage is TRBV23-1 and J usage is TRBJ2-3, with TRBD1 identical over 7 bases. TRBV23-1 is given ORF status, its function remaining uncertain. This CDR3 region has 14 residues. The trim removed 11 bases at V and 3 bases at J, leaving 11 bases unmatched. The CDR3: CAPFPGQRTDTQYF. In nucleotides, the CDR3 is TGCGCCCCTTTCCCGGGACAGCGTACAGATACGCAGTATTTT.

The chain is built from TRBV28 and TRBJ2-1; 14 nucleotides line up with TRBD2. This CDR3 has 14 residues. Germline CDR1 MDHEN, CDR2 SYDVKM. The V and J ends lost 5 bases and 10 bases, in that order; junction bases with no gene match: 4. This CDR3 is CASSLGLAGAEQFF. The CDR3 DNA follows: TGTGCCAGCAGTCTGGGACTAGCGGGAGCGGAGCAGTTCTTC.

This rearrangement joins TRBV30 to TRBJ1-1; TRBD1 aligns across 8 bases. The V gene's germline CDR1 is GTSNPN and CDR2 SVGIG (reference sequence). The CDR3 runs 15 residues. With V trimmed by 2 bases and J by 1 base, 6 bases remained unmatched. CDR3 in amino acids: CAWSYGDRRNTEAFF. Here the CDR3 DNA reads TGTGCCTGGAGTTACGGGGACAGGAGGAACACTGAAGCTTTCTTT.

The chain combines TRBV28 with TRBJ2-5; D may be TRBD1 (6 bases). Germline V CDR1 and CDR2: MDHEN, SYDVKM. This CDR3 has 18 amino acids. The V gene lost 4 bases and the J gene lost 5 bases, with 26 bases spanning the gap. The CDR3 DNA follows: TGTGCCAGCAGTTCAGAGCAGGGGAGAAGAGGCTCACGGGAGACCCAGTACTTC. Translated: CASSSEQGRRGSRETQYF.

The gene calls are TRBV5-1 and TRBJ2-5; no reliable D call. The CDR3 contains 13 residues. Deletions cut 2 bases from V and 3 bases from J, with 8 bases between. CDR1 is SGHRS, CDR2 YFSETQ, per germline. CDR3 DNA: TGCGCCAGCAGCTTCTTCCGGGAAGAGACCCAGTACTTC. It translates to CASSFFREETQYF.

The chain couples TRBV30 to TRBJ2-4; 10 nucleotides agree with TRBD2. The V and J ends lost 2 bases and 3 bases, in that order; junction bases with no gene match: 10. Germline V CDR1 and CDR2: GTSNPN, SVGIG (reference sequence). The CDR3 covers 17 residues. CDR3 in DNA: TGTGCCTGGAGTACCCTAGCGGGAGATCTGGACAAAAACATTCAGTACTTC. It specifies CAWSTLAGDLDKNIQYF.

V and J are TRBV18 and TRBJ1-2; the match to TRBD1 covers 7 bases. Germline CDR1 is KGHSH and CDR2 is LQKENI. The V gene end was trimmed by 1 base and the J gene end by 2 bases; junction bases not matched to a gene: 4. The CDR3 is 15 amino acids. As DNA, the CDR3 is TGTGCCAGCTCACCACTCCCGGGACAGAACTATGGCTACACCTTC. It translates to CASSPLPGQNYGYTF.

The V gene is TRBV6-5, the J gene TRBJ2-7; 7 positions agree with TRBD1. Germline V gene sequence: CDR1 MNHEY, CDR2 SVGAGI. The CDR3 extends over 15 amino acids. Losses at the gene ends were 2 bases for V and 3 bases for J; bases not matched to a gene: 7. The CDR3 region has the DNA TGTGCCAGCAGTTACATAGCGACAGGGAACTACGAGCAGTACTTC. Translation: CASSYIATGNYEQYF.

CDR3 coding DNA: TGTGCCACCAGCAGAGTTCTTTTAGGGGGTGGCGGGGAGCTGTTTTTT. Its translation: CATSRVLLGGGGELFF. This chain uses TRBV15 with TRBJ2-2, with D possibly matching TRBD1 (6 bases). CDR3 length: 16 residues. V lost 1 base, J lost 7 bases, and 16 bases lay in between. Germline values: CDR1 LNHNV, CDR2 YYDKDF (reference sequence). The whole variable domain, filled in from reference TRBV15 and TRBJ2-2, reads DAMVIQNPRYQVTQFGKPVTLSCSQTLNHNVMYWYQQKSSQAPKLLFHYYDKDFNNEADTPDNFQSRRPNTSFCFLDIRSPGLGDTAMYLCATSRVLLGGGGELFFGEGSRLTVL.